This entry concerns a single TCR beta chain. Antigen specificity is unknown. A much larger clone sits a single nucleotide away, making a read error possible. The data belong to a study of breast tumors, draining lymph nodes, adjacent tissues. This CDR3 region has 15 residues. Germline lookup yields CDR1 MNHEY and CDR2 SMNVEV (reference sequence). V shed 7 bases, J shed 8 bases, and the junction held 11 bases outside the gene matches. Study-level results: The data were judged consistent with most tumor T cells coming from lymph node and expanding in tumor.

TCRdb re-derived calls from the multiplex PCR reads in MiXCR, one entry per CDR3 protein. This table has about 180,000 distinct CDR3 sequences, approximately 33% appearing once. The lymph nodes were axillary draining lymph nodes from breast cancer patients. The V gene is TRBV27, the J gene TRBJ2-1; 10 positions match TRBD2. The TCR comes from a female donor with breast cancer. Some clones in this sample may be carry-over from other donors' samples. The sequenced sample consisted of axillary lymph node tissue. For the CDR3, the DNA is TGTGCCAGCAACCTCACTAGCGGGGCCAGGTATGAGCAGTTCTTC. Protein: CASNLTSGARYEQFF.